Presented here are 27 T cell receptor beta chains from one specimen sequenced in a study of control samples from healthy donors and cancer patients. Only in-frame clones appear in the TCRdb table, and some are missing; sequencing was by immunoSEQ multiplex PCR. Found here are fewer than 200,000 clones, just over 90% of them singletons; the top ten hold just over 1.4%. Sequencing input: blood. The receptors stem from a young man in good health.

The chain is built from TRBV21-1 and TRBJ1-1; the listed D gene, TRBD1, was not tested against the DNA. TRBV21-1 is described as a pseudogene. This CDR3 contains 18 residues. CDR3: CASSKEGVRTGPSTEAFF. Written as DNA, the CDR3 is TGTGCCAGCAGCAAAGAGGGGGTCCGAACAGGGCCAAGCACTGAAGCTTTCTTT.

The CDR3 DNA sequence: TGCGCCAGCAGCTTGGCCGGATACACTGAAGCTTTCTTT. It yields the protein CASSLAGYTEAFF. V gene TRBV5-1 combines with J gene TRBJ1-1, with D hard to call. Per germline, CDR1 SGHRS and CDR2 YFSETQ. V dropped 0 bases and J dropped 3 bases, with 6 bases sitting between them. The CDR3 has 13 amino acids.

This chain's CDR3 is CASSVGLAGSGNEQFF. The CDR3 DNA reads as TGTGCCAGCAGCGTAGGGCTAGCAGGGAGTGGCAATGAGCAGTTCTTC. The V call is TRBV9, the J call TRBJ2-1; D is tentatively TRBD1 or TRBD2 (5 bases each). Trimming took 0 bases from V and 6 from J, leaving 16 bases between them. Per the germline V gene, CDR1 is SGDLS and CDR2 is YYNGEE. The CDR3 runs 16 residues.

The CDR3 nucleotides read TGTGCCAGCAGCTTAGTCTGGACAGGCCCGTCTGGGGCCAACGTCCTGACTTTC. Protein sequence: CASSLVWTGPSGANVLTF. This chain uses TRBV7-8 with TRBJ2-6, with 7 bases fitting TRBD1. Germline loops: CDR1 SGHVS, CDR2 FQNEAQ. This CDR3 spans 18 amino acids. Trimming at V came to 1 base and at J to 1 base, leaving 7 bases not matched to a gene.

The chain uses TRBV19 and TRBJ2-1; no definite D call. Between the trimmed V and J ends, which lost 9 bases and 3 bases, there was a span of 15 bases. CDR1 and CDR2 (germline): LNHDA, SQIVND (reference sequence). The CDR3 is 14 amino acids. For the CDR3, the DNA is TGTGCCAGCATCTCCCAAGACAACTACAATGAGCAGTTCTTC. Amino acids: CASISQDNYNEQFF.

This clone was detected only once. The rearrangement links TRBV21-1 to TRBJ1-6; TRBD1, the table's D call, was not compared with the DNA. TRBV21-1 is classified as a pseudogene. The CDR3 has 14 amino acids. In nucleotides, the CDR3 is TGTGCCAGCAGCCGGGACAGGGCAAATTCACCCCTCCACTTT. Protein: CASSRDRANSPLHF.

The chain joins TRBV18 to TRBJ1-5; TRBD1 matches at 8 bases. With V trimmed by 3 bases and J by 4 bases, 2 bases remained unmatched. CDR3 length: 14 residues. CDR1 and CDR2 (germline): KGHSH, LQKENI. DNA for the CDR3: TGTGCCAGCTCACCGGACAGGGCTAATCAGCCCCAGCATTTT. This encodes CASSPDRANQPQHF.

The rearrangement uses TRBV9 and TRBJ2-3; 8 bases line up with TRBD2. After removal of 4 bases from V and 1 base from J, the junction contained 5 bases not matched to a gene. From germline, CDR1 is SGDLS and CDR2 YYNGEE. The CDR3 is 15 residues long. The CDR3: CASSYGGARTDTQYF. CDR3 nucleotide sequence: TGTGCCAGCAGCTACGGGGGGGCCCGCACAGATACGCAGTATTTT.

V gene TRBV6-4 combines with J gene TRBJ2-1, with 12 positions matching TRBD2. There are 15 residues in the CDR3. J lost 7 bases, V lost 5 bases, and 6 bases had no gene match. In germline, CDR1 is MRHNA, CDR2 SNTAGT. In DNA form, the CDR3 reads TGTGCCAGCAGTAGGACTAGCGGGGAAAGGAATGAGCAGTTCTTC. This gives the protein CASSRTSGERNEQFF.

This chain connects TRBV19 to TRBJ1-2; no clear D. This CDR3 region has 13 residues. Germline V gives CDR1 LNHDA, CDR2 SQIVND (reference sequence). The V gene lost 3 bases and the J gene lost 4 bases, with 9 bases spanning the gap. The DNA for the CDR3 is TGTGCCAGTAGTATGCAGGTCTCCTATGGCTACACCTTC. This codes for CASSMQVSYGYTF.

The CDR3 sequence: CASSPGQGKETQYF. CDR3 DNA: TGTGCCAGTAGTCCGGGACAGGGGAAAGAGACCCAGTACTTC. V is TRBV19 and J is TRBJ2-5; 10 bases fit TRBD1. V dropped 5 bases and J dropped 3; count of bases not matched to a gene: 3. Germline CDR1 is LNHDA and CDR2 is SQIVND (reference sequence). The CDR3 is 14 amino acids.

The chain employs TRBV6-2 or TRBV6-3 and TRBJ2-2; no definite D call. Germline CDR1 MNHEY, CDR2 SVGEGT. V shed 5 bases and J shed 1 base, with 14 bases lying between them. The CDR3 length is 16 residues. The CDR3 loop is CASSTTWAMNTGELFF. The CDR3 DNA sequence: TGTGCCAGCAGTACGACTTGGGCCATGAACACCGGGGAGCTGTTTTTT.

With respect to this clone: An end of the junction does not agree with germline; a read error may underlie this. The V and J genes are TRBV6-2 or TRBV6-3 and TRBJ2-5; D remains ambiguous. The CDR3 consists of 11 residues. Germline V lookup: CDR1 MNHEY, CDR2 SVGEGT. The CDR3 spells CAGSYEETQYF. Here the CDR3 DNA reads TGTGCCGGCAGTTATGAAGAGACCCAGTACTTC.

In regard to this clone: Other DNA sequences within the sample encode an identical CDR3. V and J are TRBV5-1 and TRBJ2-5, with 12 bases aligning to TRBD1. This CDR3 is built from 14 residues. The germline V gene encodes CDR1 SGHRS and CDR2 YFSETQ. Germline trimming cut 7 bases from V and 5 bases from J; bases unmatched to any gene: 6. In DNA form, the CDR3 reads TGCGCCAGCTTGGGACAGGGGGCGGGGGAGACCCAGTACTTC. The encoded protein is CASLGQGAGETQYF.

The V and J genes are TRBV4-2 and TRBJ2-7; D possibly corresponds to TRBD1 (6 bases). Germline CDR1 LGHNA, CDR2 YNFKEQ. CDR3 length equals 17 residues. The V gene lost 0 bases and the J gene lost 2 bases, with 17 bases spanning the gap. This chain's CDR3 is CASSQDVRGQGPYEQYF. In DNA, the CDR3 is TGTGCCAGCAGCCAAGATGTCAGGGGCCAGGGACCCTACGAGCAGTACTTC.

This chain links TRBV7-9 with TRBJ2-2, with 8 positions matching TRBD2. CDR3 length: 14 residues. CDR1 and CDR2 from the germline V gene are SEHNR and FQNEAQ (reference sequence). Unmatched junction bases numbered 3, after V lost 4 bases and J lost 5 bases. The CDR3 region has the DNA TGTGCCAGCAGCTCTCCTAGCGGGACCGGGGAGCTGTTTTTT. Translation gives CASSSPSGTGELFF.

The gene calls are TRBV11-2 and TRBJ2-7; D remains unclear. CDR3 length: 13 amino acids. Germline CDR1 is SGHAT and CDR2 is FQNNGV. Trimming removed 0 bases at V and 2 bases at J, with 5 bases between. CDR3 sequence (DNA): TGTGCCAGCAGCTTAGATCTCCCCTACGAGCAGTACTTC. Translation: CASSLDLPYEQYF.

The rearrangement uses TRBV9 and TRBJ1-6, with D perhaps matching TRBD1 (5 bases). Germline assignment: CDR1 SGDLS and CDR2 YYNGEE. There are 15 residues in the CDR3. Trimming removed 0 bases at V and 7 bases at J, with 11 bases between. DNA for the CDR3: TGTGCCAGCAGCGTAGACGGGGGGTTGAATTCACCCCTCCACTTT. This codes for CASSVDGGLNSPLHF.

This chain joins TRBV19 and TRBJ1-1, with a possible D match to TRBD1 (6 bases). Germline V gene sequence: CDR1 LNHDA, CDR2 SQIVND (reference sequence). The CDR3 covers 17 residues. With 4 bases removed from V and 0 bases from J, the gap between germline ends came to 18 bases. The CDR3 region is CASSTGQHSYLNTEAFF. CDR3 bases: TGTGCCAGTAGTACCGGACAGCACAGTTACTTGAACACTGAAGCTTTCTTT.

The rearrangement joins TRBV10-1 to TRBJ2-5, with D hard to call. V lost 4 bases and J lost 1, with 4 bases in between. The V gene's germline CDR1 is WNHNN and CDR2 SYGVQD (reference sequence). This CDR3 has 12 amino acids. The CDR3 protein is CASSGTQETQYF. The CDR3 DNA reads as TGCGCCAGCAGTGGGACCCAAGAGACCCAGTACTTC.

CDR3 protein: CASRLQAPGEKLFF. The CDR3 bases are TGCGCCAGCAGACTCCAGGCGCCCGGTGAAAAACTGTTTTTT. This chain uses TRBV5-1 with TRBJ1-4; D unclear. CDR3 size: 14 residues. Germline assignment: CDR1 SGHRS and CDR2 YFSETQ. Trimming pared 5 bases from V and 7 bases from J, leaving 15 bases between.

This clone was recorded a few times. The chain is built from TRBV12-3 or TRBV12-4 and TRBJ1-1; D is uncertain. V was cut by 3 bases and J by 11 bases, with 16 bases left in between. The CDR3 length is 13 residues. In nucleotides, the CDR3 is TGTGCCAGCAGTTTGCGCTCTGTAAATTGGGCTTTCTTT. Amino acids: CASSLRSVNWAFF.

The chain combines TRBV9 with TRBJ2-3; 8 bases match TRBD2. The CDR3 covers 16 residues. Germline loops: CDR1 SGDLS, CDR2 YYNGEE. J was trimmed by 3 bases and V by 0 bases; bases with no gene match: 6. The CDR3 sequence is CASSVAGGRITDTQYF. The CDR3 DNA reads TGTGCCAGCAGCGTAGCGGGCGGGAGGATAACAGATACGCAGTATTTT.

The chain recombines TRBV27 with TRBJ1-4, with D uncertain. This CDR3 is built from 14 residues. Trimming took 4 bases from V and 11 from J, leaving 17 bases between them. Germline CDR1 and CDR2: MNHEY and SMNVEV (reference sequence). This CDR3 is CASSSWGGMVKLFF. The CDR3 DNA sequence: TGTGCCAGCAGTTCTTGGGGTGGGATGGTGAAACTGTTTTTT. The full variable domain, completed using reference TRBV27 and TRBJ1-4, is EAQVTQNPRYLITVTGKKLTVTCSQNMNHEYMSWYRQDPGLGLRQIYYSMNVEVTDKGDVPEGYKVSRKEKRNFPLILESPSPNQTSLYFCASSSWGGMVKLFFGSGTQLSVL.

The V call is TRBV6-4, the J call TRBJ2-2; TRBD2 matches at 7 bases. CDR3 length: 16 amino acids. V trimming: 0 bases; J trimming: 7 bases; junction bases outside the gene matches: 8. Germline loops: CDR1 MRHNA, CDR2 SNTAGT. The CDR3 region is CASSDSGGRPGGELFF. The CDR3 region has the DNA TGTGCCAGCAGTGACTCTGGCGGGAGACCGGGCGGGGAGCTGTTTTTT.

The rearrangement joins TRBV2 to TRBJ2-1; 9 bases line up with TRBD1. CDR3 length: 14 residues. Germline lookup yields CDR1 SNHLY and CDR2 FYNNEI. The V gene end was trimmed by 5 bases and the J gene end by 8 bases; junction bases not matched to a gene: 7. CDR3 region: CASSYDRGRDEQFF. CDR3 DNA: TGTGCCAGCAGTTACGACAGGGGGAGAGATGAGCAGTTCTTC.

The rearrangement uses TRBV7-9 and TRBJ2-1; D gene ambiguous. V lost 1 base, J lost 7 bases, and 2 bases lay in between. Germline CDR1 reads SEHNR; CDR2 reads FQNEAQ (reference sequence). The CDR3 runs to 11 residues. CDR3 in amino acids: CASSLDNEQFF. The CDR3 DNA reads as TGTGCCAGCAGCTTAGATAATGAGCAGTTCTTC. The full variable domain, its missing parts supplied by reference TRBV7-9 and TRBJ2-1, is DTGVSQNPRHKITKRGQNVTFRCDPISEHNRLYWYRQTLGQGPEFLTYFQNEAQLEKSRLLSDRFSAERPKGSFSTLEIQRTEQGDSAMYLCASSLDNEQFFGPGTRLTVL.